This T cell receptor beta chain was retrieved from a study of lymphopenia after photon versus proton radiotherapy. Study results and limitations: A bigger post-nadir fall in TCR diversity correlated inversely with survival time in deceased patients. Authors raise, but do not show, better survival with proton therapy. Post-nadir diversity loss with photons came from oligoclonal expansion, particularly CD8+ Temra cells. Relative stability marked proton patients; photon patients lost diversity and naive cells.

Using immunoSEQ multiplex PCR, the repertoire was profiled, and TCRdb retains in-frame clones only, with some absent. The sample has 30,000 or so clones, approximately 87% seen once. V was shortened by 4 bases and J by 2 bases, with 16 bases between the two germline ends. CDR3 size: 15 residues. The germline V gene encodes CDR1 SGHNT and CDR2 YYREEE (reference sequence). This clone is a singleton in its sample. The target antigen is unknown. Sequenced material: peripheral blood, taken from a patient treated with proton-based radiotherapy. The rearrangement uses TRBV5-4 and TRBJ2-7, with D perhaps being TRBD1 or TRBD2 (5 bases each). The sequence came from a woman aged 55-69 years with cholangiocarcinoma. Some clones in this sample may be carry-over from other donors' samples. CDR3 in amino acids: CASSRGRDHPYEQYF. The CDR3 bases are TGTGCCAGCAGCCGGGGACGGGACCACCCCTACGAGCAGTACTTC.